Listed below are T cell receptor beta chains from one sample, sequenced in a study of blood T cell repertoires in COVID-19. Data came from immunoSEQ multiplex PCR; TCRdb stores just in-frame clones and leaves some out. The data show about 48,000 clones, 82% seen once. The material sequenced was peripheral blood. The source of these receptors is a middle-aged man with acute or convalescent COVID-19. The CDR3 runs from the conserved cysteine through the conserved F or W. D genes are given only for firm matches. Size values are once, few and many counts, or a class for expanded clones, and some rows have none.

V gene	clone size	J gene	D gene	CDR3 protein	CDR3 DNA
TRBV27	.	TRBJ1-3	.	CASSLAGAGNTIYF	TGTGCCAGCAGTTTGGCGGGGGCGGGAAACACCATATATTTT
TRBV12-3/TRBV12-4	few	TRBJ2-1	.	CASSFAKSNEQFF	TGTGCCAGCAGTTTTGCGAAGAGCAATGAGCAGTTCTTC
TRBV7-9	few	TRBJ1-4	.	CASSLLRGEKLFF	TGTGCCAGCAGCCTATTAAGGGGTGAAAAACTGTTTTTT
TRBV24-1	.	TRBJ1-5	.	CATSGDFPNQPQHF	TGTGCCACCAGTGGAGACTTTCCGAATCAGCCCCAGCATTTT
TRBV19	.	TRBJ1-5	.	CASSGRRRQPQHF	TGTGCCAGTAGTGGGCGTCGGCGTCAGCCCCAGCATTTT
TRBV10-3	.	TRBJ1-5	TRBD1	CAISDVGTGVGPQHF	TGTGCCATCAGTGACGTCGGGACAGGGGTAGGGCCCCAGCATTTT
TRBV6-1	.	TRBJ2-3	TRBD2	CASSAGLASFTDTQYF	TGTGCCAGCAGTGCGGGACTAGCCTCCTTCACAGATACGCAGTATTTT
TRBV19	.	TRBJ1-6	.	CASTDRNNSPLHF	TGTGCCAGTACCGACAGGAATAATTCACCCCTCCACTTT
TRBV6-4	.	TRBJ2-2	.	CASSGQGNTGELFF	TGTGCCAGCAGTGGGCAGGGTAACACCGGGGAGCTGTTTTTT
TRBV19	.	TRBJ1-1	.	CAAAANTEAFF	TGTGCCGCCGCGGCGAACACTGAAGCTTTCTTT
TRBV18	.	TRBJ2-5	TRBD1	CASSPPNRGSGETQYF	TGTGCCAGCTCACCCCCGAACAGGGGAAGCGGAGAGACCCAGTACTTC
TRBV19	few	TRBJ1-5	.	CASSPRLEPQHF	TGTGCCAGTAGTCCCCGCTTAGAGCCCCAGCATTTT
TRBV7-6	.	TRBJ1-3	.	CASSLQGRTIYF	TGTGCCAGCAGCTTACAGGGAAGGACCATATATTTT
TRBV9	.	TRBJ2-1	.	CASSVGQSYNEQFF	TGTGCCAGCAGCGTAGGGCAATCCTACAATGAGCAGTTCTTC
TRBV7-9	.	TRBJ2-7	.	CASSLLAGLEQYF	TGTGCCAGCAGCTTATTAGCAGGGCTCGAGCAGTACTTC
TRBV15	.	TRBJ1-2	TRBD1	CATSRERVGTGANYGYTF	TGTGCCACCAGCAGAGAACGTGTAGGGACAGGGGCAAATTATGGCTACACCTTC